Listed below are T cell receptor beta chains from one sample, sequenced in a study of blood T cell repertoires in COVID-19. The method was immunoSEQ multiplex PCR; TCRdb's version includes in-frame clones alone and lacks a portion of them. The sample holds 95,000 to 150,000 clones, around three quarters seen once. The material sequenced was peripheral blood. The receptor set was obtained from an older woman with acute or convalescent COVID-19. The CDR3 runs from the conserved cysteine through the conserved F or W.

TRBV10-1,17,TRBJ1-1,CASSEPGQGEVNTEAFF
TRBV28,16,TRBJ1-3,CASSSPGGNSGNTIYF
TRBV15,18,TRBJ2-2,CATSSGYPLGEGTGELFF
TRBV18,18,TRBJ2-7,CASSLGHPTSGVIYEQYF
TRBV19,13,TRBJ1-3,CASSIRAGNTIYF
TRBV19,13,TRBJ1-5,CASSTGMGQPQHF
TRBV11-2,13,TRBJ1-1,CASSSLRDTEAFF
TRBV10-1,14,TRBJ2-7,CASSEGQGSYEQYF
TRBV6-1,15,TRBJ1-2,CASSEGVGGRDGYTF
TRBV19,14,TRBJ2-7,CASSRTAATYEQYF
TRBV19,17,TRBJ1-6,CASSTSQGFEYNSPLHF
TRBV9,15,TRBJ1-4,CASSAPQGKDEKLFF
TRBV4-1,14,TRBJ1-2,CASSQVVSEAGYTF
TRBV7-2,13,TRBJ1-2,CASSLTAQGGYTF
TRBV19,15,TRBJ1-5,CASSKGTGYNQPQHF
TRBV6-5,15,TRBJ1-2,CASSYRQVPNYGYTF
TRBV29-1,15,TRBJ2-7,CSVDPGTGVPYEQYF
TRBV6-5,13,TRBJ1-2,CASSPTGGYGYTF
TRBV28,14,TRBJ2-3,CASSFGEGLDTQYF
TRBV7-7,16,TRBJ2-1,CASRPGLAGSDNEQFF
TRBV5-6,15,TRBJ1-3,CASSLLGVSGNTIYF
TRBV9,16,TRBJ2-5,CASSGSGGLYQETQYF
TRBV7-7,15,TRBJ1-5,CASSPGQNSNQPQHF
TRBV14,16,TRBJ2-3,CASSQGAGMSSDTQYF
TRBV6-5,14,TRBJ1-1,CASREGQTNTEAFF
TRBV28,16,TRBJ2-1,CASSLTTGGKYNEQFF
TRBV9,16,TRBJ2-5,CASSPMGLAGQETQYF
TRBV5-1,15,TRBJ2-1,CASSPGSGTYNEQFF
TRBV9,16,TRBJ2-1,CASSAQPGLAENEQFF
TRBV5-1,16,TRBJ1-2,CASSLTRGATNYGYTF
TRBV29-1,12,TRBJ1-2,CSVVLANYGYTF
TRBV6-5,12,TRBJ2-3,CATLAGGGAQYF
TRBV30,15,TRBJ2-3,CAWTPTSGPPSAQYF
TRBV1,17,TRBJ1-2,CTSSQWAWTGGLYGYTF
TRBV11-2,15,TRBJ2-7,CASSWAQGPTYEQYF
TRBV3-1/TRBV3-2,15,TRBJ2-3,CASSGKGVTGDTQYF
TRBV6-5,14,TRBJ1-2,CASSYSRDSEGYTF
TRBV6-4,15,TRBJ2-1,CASSVWDSPGNEQFF
TRBV13,15,TRBJ2-5,CASSWGQGAGETQYF
TRBV10-3,14,TRBJ2-5,CATYSGRGQETQYF
TRBV5-4,15,TRBJ1-1,CASSPAVTANTEAFF
TRBV11-2,15,TRBJ2-4,CASSLGRLAKNIQYF
TRBV7-2,14,TRBJ2-7,CASSLGGNSYEQYF